One and the same sample provided the 3 T cell receptor beta chains below, sequenced in a study of spatial heterogeneity in lung cancer. Indicated time point: sample taken at primary tumor resection. The sequenced material consisted of unsorted whole RNA from tumor, nontumor lung or frozen PBMC. TCRdb reanalysed the 5' RACE reads using MiXCR and keeps one entry per CDR3 protein. Of 45,000 to 55,000 distinct CDR3 sequences in the sample, approximately 5% were seen once. The sample in question was PBMCs, obtained at surgery. All receptors come from a male donor with early-stage non-small cell lung cancer.

This clonotype was recorded many times. The V gene is TRBV18, the J gene TRBJ1-2, with 9 bases aligning to TRBD1. Germline V CDR1 and CDR2: KGHSH, LQKENI. Unmatched junction bases numbered 10, after V lost 6 bases and J lost 8 bases. The CDR3 has 14 amino acids. The CDR3 nucleotides are TGTGCCAGCTCCCCTGGGACAGGGAACGGAGGCTACACCTTC. Translation: CASSPGTGNGGYTF.

This clonotype was detected ten times or more. The CDR3 region is CASGPGRIYEQYF. The CDR3 DNA reads TGTGCCAGCGGACCGGGACGGATTTACGAGCAGTACTTC. The V call is TRBV19, the J call TRBJ2-7; D possibly matches TRBD1 or TRBD2 (5 bases each). Germline lookup yields CDR1 LNHDA and CDR2 SQIVND (reference sequence). V lost 9 bases, J lost 4 bases, and 16 bases lay in between. There are 13 residues in the CDR3. The whole variable domain, filled in from reference TRBV19 and TRBJ2-7, reads DGGITQSPKYLFRKEGQNVTLSCEQNLNHDAMYWYRQDPGQGLRLIYYSQIVNDFQKGDIAEGYSVSREKKESFPLTVTSAQKNPTAFYLCASGPGRIYEQYFGPGTRLTVT.

This clonotype came up a few times. This chain joins TRBV19 and TRBJ2-1; TRBD2 agrees at 8 bases. CDR1 LNHDA and CDR2 SQIVND come from the germline V gene (reference sequence). The V and J ends lost 2 bases and 0 bases, in that order; junction bases with no gene match: 12. This CDR3 contains 19 residues. The CDR3 nucleotides are TGTGCCAGTAGTATATTTCCTAGCGGGTTCTCCAGCTCCTACAATGAGCAGTTCTTC. Its protein is CASSIFPSGFSSSYNEQFF. The whole variable domain, remainder taken from reference TRBV19 and TRBJ2-1, is DGGITQSPKYLFRKEGQNVTLSCEQNLNHDAMYWYRQDPGQGLRLIYYSQIVNDFQKGDIAEGYSVSREKKESFPLTVTSAQKNPTAFYLCASSIFPSGFSSSYNEQFFGPGTRLTVL.